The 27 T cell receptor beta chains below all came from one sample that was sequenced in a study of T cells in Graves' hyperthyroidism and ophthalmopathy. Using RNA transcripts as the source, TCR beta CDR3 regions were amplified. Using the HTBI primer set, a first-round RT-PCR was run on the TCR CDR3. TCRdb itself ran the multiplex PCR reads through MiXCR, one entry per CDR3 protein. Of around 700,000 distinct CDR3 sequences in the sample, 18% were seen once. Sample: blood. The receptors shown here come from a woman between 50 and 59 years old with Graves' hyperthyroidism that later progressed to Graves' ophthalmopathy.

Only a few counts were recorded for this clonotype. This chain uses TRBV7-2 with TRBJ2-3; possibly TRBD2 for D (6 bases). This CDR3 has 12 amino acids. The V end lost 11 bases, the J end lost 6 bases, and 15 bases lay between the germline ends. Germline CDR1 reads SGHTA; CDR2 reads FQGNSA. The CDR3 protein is CAGQELADTQYF. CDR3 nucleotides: TGTGCCGGGCAGGAACTAGCTGATACGCAGTATTTT.

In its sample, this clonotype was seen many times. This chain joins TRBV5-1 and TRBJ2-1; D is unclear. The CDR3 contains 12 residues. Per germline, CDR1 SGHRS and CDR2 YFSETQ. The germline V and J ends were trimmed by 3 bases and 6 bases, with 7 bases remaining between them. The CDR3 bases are TGCGCCAGCAGCTGGTCAGGCAATGAGCAGTTCTTC. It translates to CASSWSGNEQFF.

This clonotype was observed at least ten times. CDR3 region: CASTVQTRPTAEAFF. The DNA for the CDR3 is TGTGCCAGCACCGTACAGACACGCCCCACGGCTGAAGCTTTCTTT. The chain uses TRBV6-1 and TRBJ1-1; D ambiguous. CDR3 length equals 15 residues. Germline lookup yields CDR1 MNHNS and CDR2 SASEGT. V dropped 7 bases and J dropped 6 bases, with 21 bases sitting between them.

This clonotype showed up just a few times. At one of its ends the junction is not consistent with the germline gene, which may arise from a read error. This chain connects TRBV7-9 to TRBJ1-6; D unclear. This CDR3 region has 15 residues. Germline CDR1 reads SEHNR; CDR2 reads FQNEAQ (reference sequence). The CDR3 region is CASSLEGIHNSPFHF. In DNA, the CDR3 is TGTGCCAGCAGCTTAGAAGGGATCCATAATTCACCCTTCCACTTT.

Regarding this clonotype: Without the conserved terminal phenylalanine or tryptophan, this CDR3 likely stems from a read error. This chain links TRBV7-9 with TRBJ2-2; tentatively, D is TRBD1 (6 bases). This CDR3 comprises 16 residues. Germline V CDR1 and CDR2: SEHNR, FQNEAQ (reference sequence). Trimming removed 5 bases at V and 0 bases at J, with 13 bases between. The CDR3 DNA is TGTGCCAGCAGCCAGCCCCCAGGGGCGAACACCGGGGAGCTGTTTTCT. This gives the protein CASSQPPGANTGELFS.

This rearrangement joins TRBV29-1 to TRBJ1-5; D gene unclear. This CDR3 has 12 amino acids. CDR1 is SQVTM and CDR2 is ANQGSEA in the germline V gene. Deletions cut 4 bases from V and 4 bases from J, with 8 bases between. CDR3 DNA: TGCAGCGTTGGCGACCCTAATCAGCCCCAGCATTTT. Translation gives CSVGDPNQPQHF.

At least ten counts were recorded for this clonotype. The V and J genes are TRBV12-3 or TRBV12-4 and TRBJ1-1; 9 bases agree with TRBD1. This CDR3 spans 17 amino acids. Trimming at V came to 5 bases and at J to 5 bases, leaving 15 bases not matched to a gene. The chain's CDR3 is CASSDSGDHRGRTEAFF. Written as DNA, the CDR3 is TGTGCCAGCAGTGACTCCGGGGACCACAGGGGGCGAACTGAAGCTTTCTTT.

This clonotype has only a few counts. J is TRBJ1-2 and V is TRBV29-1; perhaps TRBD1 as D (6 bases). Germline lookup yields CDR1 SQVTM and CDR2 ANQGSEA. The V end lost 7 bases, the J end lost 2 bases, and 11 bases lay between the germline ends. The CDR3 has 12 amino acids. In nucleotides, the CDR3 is TGCAGCGGGAACACAGGGAACTATGGCTACACCTTC. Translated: CSGNTGNYGYTF.

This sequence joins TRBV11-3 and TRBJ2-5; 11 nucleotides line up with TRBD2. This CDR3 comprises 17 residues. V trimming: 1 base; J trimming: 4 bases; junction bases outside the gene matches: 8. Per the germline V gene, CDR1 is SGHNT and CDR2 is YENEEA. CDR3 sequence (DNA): TGTGCCAGCAGCTTAGGCCCTACTAGCGGGGGCGGAGAGACCCAGTACTTC. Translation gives CASSLGPTSGGGETQYF.

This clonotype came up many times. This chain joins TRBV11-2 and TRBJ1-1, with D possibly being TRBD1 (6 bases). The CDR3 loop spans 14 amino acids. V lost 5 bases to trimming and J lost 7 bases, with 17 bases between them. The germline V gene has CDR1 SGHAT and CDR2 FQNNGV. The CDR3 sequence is CASSPQGIGGEAFF. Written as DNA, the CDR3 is TGTGCCAGCAGCCCACAGGGAATTGGTGGTGAAGCTTTCTTT.

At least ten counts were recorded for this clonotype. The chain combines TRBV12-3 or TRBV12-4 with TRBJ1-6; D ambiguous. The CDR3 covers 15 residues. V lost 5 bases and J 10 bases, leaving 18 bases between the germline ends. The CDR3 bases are TGTGCCAGCAGTAGTACCGGGCTCGCGGACTCACCCCTCCACTTT. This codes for CASSSTGLADSPLHF.

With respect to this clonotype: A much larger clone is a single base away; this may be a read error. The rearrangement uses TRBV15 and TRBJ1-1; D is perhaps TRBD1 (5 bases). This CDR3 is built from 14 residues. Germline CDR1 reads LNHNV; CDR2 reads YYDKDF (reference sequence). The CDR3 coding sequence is TGTGCCACCAGCATACTGGGGGGTTACACTGAAGCTTCCTTT. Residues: CATSILGGYTEASF.

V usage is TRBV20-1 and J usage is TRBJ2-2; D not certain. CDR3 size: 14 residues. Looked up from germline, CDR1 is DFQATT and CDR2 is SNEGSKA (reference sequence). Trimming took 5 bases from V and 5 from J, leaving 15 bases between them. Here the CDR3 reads CSASKGRVTGELFF. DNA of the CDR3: TGCAGTGCTTCAAAAGGAAGGGTGACCGGGGAGCTGTTTTTT.

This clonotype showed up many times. CDR3 sequence (DNA): TGTGCCAGCAGCCCGCGGTCGCCCGGCGAGTATGGCTACACCTTC. This codes for CASSPRSPGEYGYTF. V and J are TRBV3-1 and TRBJ1-2, with D unresolved. Germline CDR1 and CDR2: LGHDT and YNNKEL (reference sequence). The CDR3 contains 15 residues. V lost 4 bases, J lost 5 bases, and 17 bases lay in between.

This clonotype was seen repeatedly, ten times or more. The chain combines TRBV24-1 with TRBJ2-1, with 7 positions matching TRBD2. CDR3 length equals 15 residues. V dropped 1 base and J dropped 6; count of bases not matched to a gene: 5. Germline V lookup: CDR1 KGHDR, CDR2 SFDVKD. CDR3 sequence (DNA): TGTGCCACCAGTGATTTTGCGGGGGTTGGCAATGAGCAGTTCTTC. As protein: CATSDFAGVGNEQFF.

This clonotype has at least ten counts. The CDR3 reads CASSIKTGWIPGELFF. The DNA for the CDR3 is TGTGCCAGTAGTATAAAGACAGGGTGGATTCCCGGGGAGCTGTTTTTT. The chain recombines TRBV19 with TRBJ2-2; 7 positions match TRBD1. Germline CDR1 is LNHDA and CDR2 is SQIVND (reference sequence). The CDR3 spans 16 residues. Trimming at V came to 2 bases and at J to 6 bases, leaving 9 bases not matched to a gene.

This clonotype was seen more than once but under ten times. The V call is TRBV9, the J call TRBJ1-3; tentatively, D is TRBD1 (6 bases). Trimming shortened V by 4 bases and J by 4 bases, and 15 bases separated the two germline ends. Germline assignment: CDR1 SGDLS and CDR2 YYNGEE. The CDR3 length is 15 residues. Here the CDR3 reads CASSPGPGGGNTIYF. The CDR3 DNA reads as TGTGCCAGCAGCCCCGGCCCCGGGGGCGGAAACACCATATATTTT.

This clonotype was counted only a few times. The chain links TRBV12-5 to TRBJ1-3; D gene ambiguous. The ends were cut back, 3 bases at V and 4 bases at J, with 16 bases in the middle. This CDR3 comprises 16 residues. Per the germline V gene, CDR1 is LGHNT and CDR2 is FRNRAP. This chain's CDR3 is CASGFGTPGFGNTIYF. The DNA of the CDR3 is TGTGCTAGTGGTTTCGGTACCCCCGGTTTCGGAAACACCATATATTTT.

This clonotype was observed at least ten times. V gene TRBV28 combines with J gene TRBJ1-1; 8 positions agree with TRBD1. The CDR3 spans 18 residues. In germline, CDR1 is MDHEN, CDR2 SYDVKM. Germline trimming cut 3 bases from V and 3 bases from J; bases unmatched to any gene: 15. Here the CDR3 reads CASSFQTGAARIDTEAFF. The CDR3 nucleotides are TGTGCCAGCAGTTTCCAGACAGGGGCGGCGAGGATTGACACTGAAGCTTTCTTT.

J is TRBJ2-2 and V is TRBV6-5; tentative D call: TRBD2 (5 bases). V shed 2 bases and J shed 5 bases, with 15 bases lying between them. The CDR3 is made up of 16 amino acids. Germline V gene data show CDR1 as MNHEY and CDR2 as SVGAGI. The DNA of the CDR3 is TGTGCCAGCAGTTACCGTCCGGGATCGGGTACCGGGGAGCTGTTTTTT. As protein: CASSYRPGSGTGELFF.

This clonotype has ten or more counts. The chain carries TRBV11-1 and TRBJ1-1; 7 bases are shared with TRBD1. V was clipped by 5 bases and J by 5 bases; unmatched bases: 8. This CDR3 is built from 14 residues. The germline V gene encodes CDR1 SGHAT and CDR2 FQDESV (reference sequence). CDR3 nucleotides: TGTGCCAGCAGCGGGATCCAGGGGGTTACTGAAGCTTTCTTT. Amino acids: CASSGIQGVTEAFF.

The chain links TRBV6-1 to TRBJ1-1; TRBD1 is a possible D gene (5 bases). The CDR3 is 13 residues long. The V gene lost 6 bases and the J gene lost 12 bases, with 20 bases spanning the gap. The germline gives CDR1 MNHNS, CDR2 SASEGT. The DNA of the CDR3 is TGTGCCAGCAGCAACGCGGGCAGGGAGTCGACTTTCTTT. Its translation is CASSNAGRESTFF.

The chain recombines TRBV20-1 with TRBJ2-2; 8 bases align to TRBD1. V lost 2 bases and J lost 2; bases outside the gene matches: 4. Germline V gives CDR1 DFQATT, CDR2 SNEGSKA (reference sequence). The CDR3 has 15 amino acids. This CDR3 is CSARPGQGNTGELFF. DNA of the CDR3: TGCAGTGCTAGACCCGGACAGGGTAACACCGGGGAGCTGTTTTTT.

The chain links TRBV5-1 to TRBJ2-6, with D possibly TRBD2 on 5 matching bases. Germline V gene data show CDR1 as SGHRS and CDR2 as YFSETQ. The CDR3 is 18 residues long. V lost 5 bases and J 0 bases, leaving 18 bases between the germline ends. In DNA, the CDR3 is TGCGCCAGCAGTAGGCGGGCGCTATCGGGCTCTGGGGCCAACGTCCTGACTTTC. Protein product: CASSRRALSGSGANVLTF.

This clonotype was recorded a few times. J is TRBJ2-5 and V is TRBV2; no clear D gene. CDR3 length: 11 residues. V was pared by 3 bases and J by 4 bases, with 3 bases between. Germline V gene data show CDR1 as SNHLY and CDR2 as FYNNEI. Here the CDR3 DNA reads TGTGCCAGCAGTGAGGTAGAGACCCAGTACTTC. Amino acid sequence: CASSEVETQYF.

The CDR3 spells CASSFSPLRFSEAFF. The CDR3 DNA reads as TGTGCCAGCAGTTTCTCCCCCCTGAGGTTCTCTGAAGCTTTCTTT. The J gene is TRBJ1-1, the V gene TRBV6-9; the D is unclear. Looked up from germline, CDR1 is MNHGY and CDR2 is SVAAGI. V was pared by 4 bases and J by 6 bases, with 18 bases between. The CDR3 loop spans 15 amino acids.

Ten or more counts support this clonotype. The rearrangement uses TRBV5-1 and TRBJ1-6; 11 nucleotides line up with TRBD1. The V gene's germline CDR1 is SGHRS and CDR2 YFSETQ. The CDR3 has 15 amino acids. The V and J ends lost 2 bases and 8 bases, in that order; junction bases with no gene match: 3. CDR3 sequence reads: CASSFGQGAYSPLHF. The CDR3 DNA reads TGCGCCAGCAGCTTTGGACAGGGGGCTTATTCACCCCTCCACTTT.